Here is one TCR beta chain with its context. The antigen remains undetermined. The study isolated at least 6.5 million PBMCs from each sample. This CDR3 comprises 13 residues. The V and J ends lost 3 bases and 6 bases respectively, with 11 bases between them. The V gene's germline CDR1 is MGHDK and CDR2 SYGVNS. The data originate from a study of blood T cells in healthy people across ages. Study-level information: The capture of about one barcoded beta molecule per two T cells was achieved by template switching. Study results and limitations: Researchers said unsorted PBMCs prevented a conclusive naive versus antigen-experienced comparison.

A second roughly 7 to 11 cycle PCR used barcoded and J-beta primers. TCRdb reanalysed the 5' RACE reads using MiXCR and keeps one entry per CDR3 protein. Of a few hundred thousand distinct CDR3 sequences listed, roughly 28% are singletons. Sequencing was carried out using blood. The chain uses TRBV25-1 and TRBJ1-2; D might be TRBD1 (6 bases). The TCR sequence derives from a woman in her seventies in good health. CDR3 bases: TGTGCCAGCAGTGACCAGGGGCGGGATGGCTACACCTTC. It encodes CASSDQGRDGYTF.